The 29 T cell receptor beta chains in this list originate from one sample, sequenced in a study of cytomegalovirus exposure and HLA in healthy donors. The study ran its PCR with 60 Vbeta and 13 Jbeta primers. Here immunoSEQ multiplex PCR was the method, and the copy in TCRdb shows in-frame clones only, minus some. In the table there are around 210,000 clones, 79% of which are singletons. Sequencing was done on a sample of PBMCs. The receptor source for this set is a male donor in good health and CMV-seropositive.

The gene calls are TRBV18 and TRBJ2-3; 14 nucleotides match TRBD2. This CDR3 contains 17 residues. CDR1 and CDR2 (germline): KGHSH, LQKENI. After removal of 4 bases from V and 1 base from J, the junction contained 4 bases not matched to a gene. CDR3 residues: CASSQGTSGSGTDTQYF. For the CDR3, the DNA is TGTGCCAGCTCACAAGGGACTAGCGGGAGTGGCACAGATACGCAGTATTTT.

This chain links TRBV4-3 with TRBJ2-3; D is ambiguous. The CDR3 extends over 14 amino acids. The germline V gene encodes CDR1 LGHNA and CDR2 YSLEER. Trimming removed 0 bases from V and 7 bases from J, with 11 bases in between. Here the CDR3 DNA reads TGCGCCAGCAGCCAAGATATGCACACCAATACGCAGTATTTT. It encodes CASSQDMHTNTQYF.

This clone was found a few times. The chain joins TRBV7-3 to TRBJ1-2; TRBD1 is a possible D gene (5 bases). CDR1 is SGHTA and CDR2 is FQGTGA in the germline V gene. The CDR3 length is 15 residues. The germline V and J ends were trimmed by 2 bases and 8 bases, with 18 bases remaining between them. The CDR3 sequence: CASSLPPQVGRGYTF. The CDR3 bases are TGTGCCAGCAGCTTACCCCCACAGGTCGGCCGAGGCTACACCTTC.

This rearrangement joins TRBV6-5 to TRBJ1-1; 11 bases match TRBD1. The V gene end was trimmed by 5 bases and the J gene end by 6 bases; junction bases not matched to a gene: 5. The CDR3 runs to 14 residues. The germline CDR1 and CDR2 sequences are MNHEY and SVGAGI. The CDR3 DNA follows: TGTGCCAGCAGTCCGCCGGGACAGGGGGCTGAAGCTTTCTTT. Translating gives CASSPPGQGAEAFF.

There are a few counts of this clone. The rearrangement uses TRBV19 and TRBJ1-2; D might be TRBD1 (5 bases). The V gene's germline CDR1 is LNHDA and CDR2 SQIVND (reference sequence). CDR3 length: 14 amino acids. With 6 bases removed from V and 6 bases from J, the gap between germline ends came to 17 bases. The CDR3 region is CASRLRGGENGYTF. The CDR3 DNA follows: TGTGCCAGTAGGCTTCGGGGAGGGGAGAATGGCTACACCTTC.

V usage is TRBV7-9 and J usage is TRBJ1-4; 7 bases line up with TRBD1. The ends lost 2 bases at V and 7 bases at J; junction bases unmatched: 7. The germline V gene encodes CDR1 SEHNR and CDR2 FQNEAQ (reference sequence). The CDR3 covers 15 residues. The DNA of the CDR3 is TGTGCCAGCAGCTTAAGTCGAGGGGGCATTGAAAAACTGTTTTTT. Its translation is CASSLSRGGIEKLFF. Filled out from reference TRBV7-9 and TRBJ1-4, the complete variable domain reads DTGVSQNPRHKITKRGQNVTFRCDPISEHNRLYWYRQTLGQGPEFLTYFQNEAQLEKSRLLSDRFSAERPKGSFSTLEIQRTEQGDSAMYLCASSLSRGGIEKLFFGSGTQLSVL.

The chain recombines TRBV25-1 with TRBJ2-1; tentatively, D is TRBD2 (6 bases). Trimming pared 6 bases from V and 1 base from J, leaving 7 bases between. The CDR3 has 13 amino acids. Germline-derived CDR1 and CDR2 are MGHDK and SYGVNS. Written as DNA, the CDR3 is TGTGCCAGCAGGGAGGGGTCCTACAATGAGCAGTTCTTC. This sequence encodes CASREGSYNEQFF. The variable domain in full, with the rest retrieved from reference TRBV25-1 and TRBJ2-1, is EADIYQTPRYLVIGTGKKITLECSQTMGHDKMYWYQQDPGMELHLIHYSYGVNSTEKGDLSSESTVSRIRTEHFPLTLESARPSHTSQYLCASREGSYNEQFFGPGTRLTVL.

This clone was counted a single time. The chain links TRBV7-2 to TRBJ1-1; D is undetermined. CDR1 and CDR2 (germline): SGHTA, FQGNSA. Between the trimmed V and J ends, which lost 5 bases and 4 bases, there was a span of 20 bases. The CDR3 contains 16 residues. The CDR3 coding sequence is TGTGCCAGCAGCCCTCGAACGGCTATCAGAGGCACTGAAGCTTTCTTT. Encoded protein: CASSPRTAIRGTEAFF. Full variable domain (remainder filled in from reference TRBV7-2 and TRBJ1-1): GAGVSQSPSNKVTEKGKDVELRCDPISGHTALYWYRQSLGQGLEFLIYFQGNSAPDKSGLPSDRFSAERTGGSVSTLTIQRTQQEDSAVYLCASSPRTAIRGTEAFFGQGTRLTVV.

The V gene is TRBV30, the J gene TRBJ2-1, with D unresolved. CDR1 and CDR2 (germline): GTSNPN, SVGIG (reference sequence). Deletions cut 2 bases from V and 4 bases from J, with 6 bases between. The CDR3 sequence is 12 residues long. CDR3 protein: CAWSFIYNEQFF. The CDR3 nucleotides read TGTGCCTGGAGTTTTATATACAATGAGCAGTTCTTC.

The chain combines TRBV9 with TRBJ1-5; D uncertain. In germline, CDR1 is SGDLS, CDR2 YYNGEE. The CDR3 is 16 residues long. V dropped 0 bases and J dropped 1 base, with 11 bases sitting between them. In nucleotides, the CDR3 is TGTGCCAGCAGCGTAGACCCGGGTCTGAGCAATCAGCCCCAGCATTTT. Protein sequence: CASSVDPGLSNQPQHF.

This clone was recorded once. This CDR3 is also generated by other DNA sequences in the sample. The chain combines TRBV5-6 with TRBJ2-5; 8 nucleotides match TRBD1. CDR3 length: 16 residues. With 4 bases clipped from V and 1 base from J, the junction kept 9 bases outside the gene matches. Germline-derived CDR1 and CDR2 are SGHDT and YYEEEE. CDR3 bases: TGTGCCAGCAGCAGACGGGACAGGCGAGTCCAAGAGACCCAGTACTTC. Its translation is CASSRRDRRVQETQYF.

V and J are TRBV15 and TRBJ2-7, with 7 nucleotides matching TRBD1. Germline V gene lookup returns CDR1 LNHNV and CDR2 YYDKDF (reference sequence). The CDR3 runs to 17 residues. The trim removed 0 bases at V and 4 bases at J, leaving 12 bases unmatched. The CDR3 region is CATSRDLETGNLYEQYF. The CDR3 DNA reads TGTGCCACCAGCAGAGACCTGGAGACAGGGAATTTGTACGAGCAGTACTTC.

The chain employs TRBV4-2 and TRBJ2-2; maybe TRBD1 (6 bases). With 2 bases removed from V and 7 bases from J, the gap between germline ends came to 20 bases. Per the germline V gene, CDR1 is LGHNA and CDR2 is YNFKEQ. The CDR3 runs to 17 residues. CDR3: CASSQRNRELRVGELFF. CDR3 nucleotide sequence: TGTGCCAGCAGCCAAAGAAACAGGGAATTGCGCGTCGGGGAGCTGTTTTTT.

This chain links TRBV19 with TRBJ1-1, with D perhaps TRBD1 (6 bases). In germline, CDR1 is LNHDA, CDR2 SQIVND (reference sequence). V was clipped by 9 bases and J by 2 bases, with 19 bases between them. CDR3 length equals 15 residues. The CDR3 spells CASFPDSSTNTEAFF. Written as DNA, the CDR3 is TGTGCCAGCTTTCCGGACAGCTCTACCAACACTGAAGCTTTCTTT.

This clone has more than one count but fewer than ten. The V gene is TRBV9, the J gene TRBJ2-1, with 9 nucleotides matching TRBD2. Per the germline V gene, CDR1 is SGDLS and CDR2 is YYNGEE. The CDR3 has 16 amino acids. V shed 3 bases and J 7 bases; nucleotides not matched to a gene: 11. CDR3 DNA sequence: TGTGCCAGCAGCGGCGGTGGAGCGGGGGGTGGGAATGAGCAGTTCTTC. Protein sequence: CASSGGGAGGGNEQFF. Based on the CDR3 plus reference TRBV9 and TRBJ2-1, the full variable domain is DSGVTQTPKHLITATGQRVTLRCSPRSGDLSVYWYQQSLDQGLQFLIQYYNGEERAKGNILERFSAQQFPDLHSELNLSSLELGDSALYFCASSGGGAGGGNEQFFGPGTRLTVL.

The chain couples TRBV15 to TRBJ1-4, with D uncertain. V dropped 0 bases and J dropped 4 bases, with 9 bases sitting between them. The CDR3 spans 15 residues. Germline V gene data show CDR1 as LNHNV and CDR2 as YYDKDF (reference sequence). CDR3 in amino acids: CATSRDPSFNEKLFF. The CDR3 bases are TGTGCCACCAGCAGAGATCCCAGTTTTAATGAAAAACTGTTTTTT.

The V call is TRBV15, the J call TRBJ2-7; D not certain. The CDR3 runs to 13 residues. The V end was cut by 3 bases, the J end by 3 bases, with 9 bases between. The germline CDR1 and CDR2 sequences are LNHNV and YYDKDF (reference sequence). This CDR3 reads CATSSGHNYEQYF. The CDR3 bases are TGTGCCACCAGCAGTGGGCATAACTACGAGCAGTACTTC.

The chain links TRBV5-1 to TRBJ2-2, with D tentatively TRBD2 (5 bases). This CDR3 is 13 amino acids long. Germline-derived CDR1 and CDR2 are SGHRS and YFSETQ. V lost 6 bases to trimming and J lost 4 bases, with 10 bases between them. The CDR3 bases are TGCGCCAGCATGCTAGCAGCCACCGGGGAGCTGTTTTTT. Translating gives CASMLAATGELFF.

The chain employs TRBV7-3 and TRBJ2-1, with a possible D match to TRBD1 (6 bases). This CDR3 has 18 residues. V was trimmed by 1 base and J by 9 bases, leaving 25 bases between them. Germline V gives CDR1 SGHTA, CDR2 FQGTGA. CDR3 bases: TGTGCCAGCAGCTTAAAACCCCTCGTCAAGGGGGACCCGAGTGAGCAGTTCTTC. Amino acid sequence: CASSLKPLVKGDPSEQFF. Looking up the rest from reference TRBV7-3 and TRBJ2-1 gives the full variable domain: GAGVSQTPSNKVTEKGKYVELRCDPISGHTALYWYRQSLGQGPEFLIYFQGTGAADDSGLPNDRFFAVRPEGSVSTLKIQRTERGDSAVYLCASSLKPLVKGDPSEQFFGPGTRLTVL.

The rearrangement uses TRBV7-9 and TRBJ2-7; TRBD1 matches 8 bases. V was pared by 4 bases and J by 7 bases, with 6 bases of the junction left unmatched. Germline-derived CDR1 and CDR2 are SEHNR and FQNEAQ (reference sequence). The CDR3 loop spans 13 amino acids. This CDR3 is CASSWTGSVEQYF. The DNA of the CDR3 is TGTGCCAGCAGCTGGACAGGGTCGGTTGAGCAGTACTTC.

The CDR3 reads CASRKGDRRGADTQYF. The CDR3 coding sequence is TGCGCCAGCAGGAAAGGGGATCGCAGGGGCGCGGATACGCAGTATTTT. This chain connects TRBV10-2 to TRBJ2-3, with D tentatively TRBD1 (6 bases). This CDR3 contains 16 residues. Germline V gene sequence: CDR1 WSHSY, CDR2 SAAADI. Trimming removed 6 bases at V and 6 bases at J, with 22 bases between.

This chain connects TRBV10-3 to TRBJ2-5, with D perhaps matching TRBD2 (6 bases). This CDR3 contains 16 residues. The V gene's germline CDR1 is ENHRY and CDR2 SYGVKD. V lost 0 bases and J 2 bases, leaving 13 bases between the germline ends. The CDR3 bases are TGTGCCATCAGTGAGTCGATTGGGCGGGGTCAAGAGACCCAGTACTTC. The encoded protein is CAISESIGRGQETQYF.

The CDR3 region has the DNA TGTGCCAGCAGAACGGGACAGGGTTGGGAAAAACTGTTTTTT. Its protein product is CASRTGQGWEKLFF. The chain is built from TRBV28 and TRBJ1-4, with 9 bases lining up with TRBD1. Germline lookup yields CDR1 MDHEN and CDR2 SYDVKM. The V and J ends lost 6 bases and 8 bases, in that order; junction bases with no gene match: 7. This CDR3 has 14 residues.

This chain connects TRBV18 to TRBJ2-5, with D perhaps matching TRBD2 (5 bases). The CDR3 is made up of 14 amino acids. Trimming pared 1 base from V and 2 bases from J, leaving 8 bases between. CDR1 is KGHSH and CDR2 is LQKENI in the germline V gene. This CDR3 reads CASSPLAKQETQYF. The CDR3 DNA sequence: TGTGCCAGCTCACCACTAGCGAAACAAGAGACCCAGTACTTC.

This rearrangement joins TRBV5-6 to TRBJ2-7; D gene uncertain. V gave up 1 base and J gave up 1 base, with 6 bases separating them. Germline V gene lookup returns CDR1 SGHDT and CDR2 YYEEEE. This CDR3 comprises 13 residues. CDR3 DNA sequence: TGTGCCAGCAGCTTGACGACTTCCTACGAGCAGTACTTC. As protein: CASSLTTSYEQYF.

This CDR3 is CASSSAGAGDTEAFF. The CDR3 DNA sequence: TGTGCCAGCAGCTCCGCAGGGGCAGGGGACACTGAAGCTTTCTTT. The J gene is TRBJ1-1, the V gene TRBV7-9; tentative D call: TRBD1 (6 bases). Per the germline V gene, CDR1 is SEHNR and CDR2 is FQNEAQ (reference sequence). CDR3 length equals 15 residues. The ends were cut back, 4 bases at V and 3 bases at J, with 15 bases in the middle.

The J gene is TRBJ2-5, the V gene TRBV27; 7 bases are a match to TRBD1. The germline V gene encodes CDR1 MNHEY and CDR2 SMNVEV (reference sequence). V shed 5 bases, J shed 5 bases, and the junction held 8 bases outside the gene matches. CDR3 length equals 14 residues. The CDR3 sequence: CASSKRQGWETQYF. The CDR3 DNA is TGTGCCAGCAGTAAAAGACAGGGTTGGGAGACCCAGTACTTC.

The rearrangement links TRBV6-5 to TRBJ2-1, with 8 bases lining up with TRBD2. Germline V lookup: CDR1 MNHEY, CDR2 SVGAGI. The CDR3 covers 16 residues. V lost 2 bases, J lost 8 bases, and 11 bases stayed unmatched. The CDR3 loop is CASSYTFREGRYEQFF. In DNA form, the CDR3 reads TGTGCCAGCAGTTACACCTTCCGGGAGGGCCGCTATGAGCAGTTCTTC.

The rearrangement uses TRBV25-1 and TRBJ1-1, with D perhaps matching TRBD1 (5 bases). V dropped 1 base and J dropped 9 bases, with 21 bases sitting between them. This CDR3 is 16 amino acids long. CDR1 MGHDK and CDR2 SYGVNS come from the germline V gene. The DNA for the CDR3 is TGTGCCAGCAGTGAATTGCATAAGGGGCTCGATTCTAAAGCTTTCTTT. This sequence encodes CASSELHKGLDSKAFF.